Detailed here is one TCR beta chain. No antigen is known for it. The data originate from a study of PD-L1 blockade in urothelial cancer. Overall study: Previous chemotherapy exposure amounted to 0 to 3 regimens for patients. Investigators checked blood 3 weeks (second dose) and 6 weeks after treatment start.

Repertoires were generated with immunoSEQ multiplex PCR, while TCRdb's copy carries only in-frame clones and drops some. The sample carries some 54,000 clones, approximately 80% recorded once. The CDR3 consists of 15 residues. The V gene's germline CDR1 is MNHEY and CDR2 SVGAGI. The V end lost 5 bases, the J end lost 0 bases, and 11 bases lay between the germline ends. General observations from the study: Lower pretreatment blood TCR clonality, under the median, predicted better survival, researchers reported.

Patients' urothelial carcinoma was locally advanced or metastatic. The sequencing here drew on PBMCs, taken around atezolizumab (anti-PD-L1) treatment. This TCR was recovered from a middle-aged man with urothelial cancer. The chain carries TRBV6-5 and TRBJ1-3; D gene ambiguous. The CDR3 protein is CASSQTVSSGNTIYF. CDR3 coding DNA: TGTGCCAGCAGTCAAACTGTGAGCTCTGGAAACACCATATATTTT.